This TCR beta chain stems from a study of cytomegalovirus exposure and HLA in healthy donors. Study summary: Around 80 million unique TCRs from HLA-typed donors were held in an early data release.

This clone was seen more than once but under ten times. Its matching antigen is unknown. It was with 60 Vbeta and 13 Jbeta primers that the PCR ran. Original processing notes: Approximately 10 million shared chains were among approximately 87 million unique TCR beta chains counted in a later analysis. Data came from immunoSEQ multiplex PCR; TCRdb stores just in-frame clones and leaves some out. V, J and clone size are those of that table, while D and trimming were read from the DNA. The table has about 67,000 clones, 65% to 70% seen once; the top ten hold approximately 2.1%. Study observations and caveats: Later analysis found that TCR beta chains associated with HLA were more clonally expanded than other, equally common chains. TCR beta V- and J-gene trimming, according to a later analysis, was linked to a missense DCLRE1C variant.

The ends were cut back, 1 base at V and 0 bases at J, with 10 bases in the middle. The CDR3 extends over 15 amino acids. Germline V CDR1 and CDR2: LGHNA, YSLEER. Source material: PBMCs. The receptor was isolated from a woman aged 25 to 39 in good health and CMV-seronegative. The J gene is TRBJ2-7, the V gene TRBV4-3, with D maybe TRBD1 (5 bases). CDR3 bases: TGCGCCAGCAGCCAAGGCAGGGTCTCCTCCTACGAGCAGTACTTC. Amino acids: CASSQGRVSSYEQYF.